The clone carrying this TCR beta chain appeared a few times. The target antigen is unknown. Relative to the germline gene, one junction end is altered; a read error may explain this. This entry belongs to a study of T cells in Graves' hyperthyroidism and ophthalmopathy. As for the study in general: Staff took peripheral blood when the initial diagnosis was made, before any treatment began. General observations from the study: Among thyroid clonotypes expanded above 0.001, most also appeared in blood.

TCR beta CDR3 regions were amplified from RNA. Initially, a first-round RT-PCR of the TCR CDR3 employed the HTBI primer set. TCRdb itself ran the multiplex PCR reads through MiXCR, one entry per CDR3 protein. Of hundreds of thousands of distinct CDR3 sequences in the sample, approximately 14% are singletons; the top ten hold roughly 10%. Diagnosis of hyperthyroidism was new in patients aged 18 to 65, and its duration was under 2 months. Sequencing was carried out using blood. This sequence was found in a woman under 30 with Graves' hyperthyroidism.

The CDR3 is CASSLSPRGSGYERYF. In DNA form, the CDR3 reads TGTGCCAGCAGTTTATCCCCTAGAGGTAGCGGCTACGAGCGGTACTTC. The chain employs TRBV28 and TRBJ2-7; tentative D call: TRBD2 (6 bases). The germline V gene encodes CDR1 MDHEN and CDR2 SYDVKM. The CDR3 runs 16 residues.